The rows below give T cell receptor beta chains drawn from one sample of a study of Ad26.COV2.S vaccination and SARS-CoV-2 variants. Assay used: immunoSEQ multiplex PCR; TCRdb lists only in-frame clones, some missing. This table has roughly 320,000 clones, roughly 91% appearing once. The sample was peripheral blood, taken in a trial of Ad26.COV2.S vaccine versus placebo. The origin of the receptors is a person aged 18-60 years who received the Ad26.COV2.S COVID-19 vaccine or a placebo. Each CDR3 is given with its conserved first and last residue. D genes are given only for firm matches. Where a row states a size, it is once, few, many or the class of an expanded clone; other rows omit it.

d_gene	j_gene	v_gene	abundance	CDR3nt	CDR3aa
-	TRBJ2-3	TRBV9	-	TGTGCCAGCAGCCCAACCCCCGATCCAGGGTTAGATACGCAGTATTTT	CASSPTPDPGLDTQYF
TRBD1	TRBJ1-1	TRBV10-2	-	TGCGCCAGCAGTGGCAGGGGGCACACTGAAGCTTTCTTT	CASSGRGHTEAFF
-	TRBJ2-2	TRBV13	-	TGTGCCAGCAGCGTGGCCGTTCTAGGGCCTGGGGAGCTGTTTTTT	CASSVAVLGPGELFF
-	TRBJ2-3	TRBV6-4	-	TGTGCCAGCAGTGACTCGAGTGCAGTCGGTGCGCAGTATTTT	CASSDSSAVGAQYF
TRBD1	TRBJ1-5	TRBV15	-	TGTGCCACCAGCAGACCGGGACAGGGTTACAATCAGCCCCAGCATTTT	CATSRPGQGYNQPQHF
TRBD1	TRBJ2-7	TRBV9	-	TGTGCCAGCAGCGGCGGACAGGCGAGCTACGAGCAGTACTTC	CASSGGQASYEQYF
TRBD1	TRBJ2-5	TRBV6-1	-	TGTGCCAGCAGTGCTTGGACAGGGGGTAAAGAGACCCAGTACTTC	CASSAWTGGKETQYF
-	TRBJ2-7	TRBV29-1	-	TGCAGCGTTGAAGGGTTCTCCTACGAGCAGTACTTC	CSVEGFSYEQYF
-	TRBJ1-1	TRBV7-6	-	TGTGCCAGCAGCCCCGTGAGTCAGAGGACTGAAGCTTTCTTT	CASSPVSQRTEAFF
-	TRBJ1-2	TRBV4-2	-	TGTGCCAGCAGCCAAGATCAGGGGCGGGGGACGAGCTATGGCTACACCTTC	CASSQDQGRGTSYGYTF
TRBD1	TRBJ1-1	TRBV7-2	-	TGTGCCAGCAGCCACACCCAGGGGGATGGCACTGAAGCTTTCTTT	CASSHTQGDGTEAFF
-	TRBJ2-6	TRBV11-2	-	TGTGCCAGCAGCTTCGGACAGTCTGCAGCCAACGTCCTGACTTTC	CASSFGQSAANVLTF
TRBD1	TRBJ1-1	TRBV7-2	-	TGTGCCAGCAGCTTTGGTTCTTTCGCTGAGGGGGCGCAGACTGAAGCTTTCTTT	CASSFGSFAEGAQTEAFF
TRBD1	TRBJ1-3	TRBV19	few	TGTGCCAGTAGTATTTATTGGGAACCGGACAGGAAAAGAAACACCATATATTTT	CASSIYWEPDRKRNTIYF
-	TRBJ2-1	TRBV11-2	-	TGTGCCAGCAGCCGAGACAGCTTAAACAATGAGCAGTTCTTC	CASSRDSLNNEQFF
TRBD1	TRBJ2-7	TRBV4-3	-	TGCGCCAGCAGCCCTCAAACCGGGACAGCTTTTTACGAGCAGTACTTC	CASSPQTGTAFYEQYF
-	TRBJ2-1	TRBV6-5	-	TGTGCCAGCAGCATCACCGGAGGGCGGAATGGTGAGCAGTTCTTC	CASSITGGRNGEQFF
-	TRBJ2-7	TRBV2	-	TGTGCCAGCTGGCAGCCCTACGAGCAGTACTTC	CASWQPYEQYF
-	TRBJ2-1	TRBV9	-	TGTGCCAGCAGCGTAGGCGGGGGCACATCACTCTCCTACAATGAGCAGTTCTTC	CASSVGGGTSLSYNEQFF
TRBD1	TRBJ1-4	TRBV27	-	TGTGCCAGCAGTACCCCCGGGACAGGGATTGAAAAACTGTTTTTT	CASSTPGTGIEKLFF
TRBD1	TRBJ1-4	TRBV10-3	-	TGTGCCACCCAGGGGGACACTAATGAAAAACTGTTTTTT	CATQGDTNEKLFF
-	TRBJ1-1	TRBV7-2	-	TGTGCCAGCAGCTTAGCGTCTTGGGGGGCAACTGAAGCTTTCTTT	CASSLASWGATEAFF
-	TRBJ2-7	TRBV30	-	TGTGCCTGGAGTGGTTACGAGCAGTACTTC	CAWSGYEQYF
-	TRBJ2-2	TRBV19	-	TGTGCCTGTCAGACCGGTGGACTGAACACCGGGGAGCTGTTTTTT	CACQTGGLNTGELFF
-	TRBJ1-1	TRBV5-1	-	TGCGCCAGCAGCTCCGTCCTAGACACTGAAGCTTTCTTT	CASSSVLDTEAFF
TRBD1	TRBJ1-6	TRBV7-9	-	TGTGCCAGCAGCTTTTCTACGGGACAGGGCAATTCACCCCTCCACTTT	CASSFSTGQGNSPLHF
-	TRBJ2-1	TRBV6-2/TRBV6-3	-	TGTGCCATCAGTAAGGGGAATGAGCAGTTCTTC	CAISKGNEQFF
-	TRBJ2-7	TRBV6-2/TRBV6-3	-	TGTGCCAGCAGTTACTCGCCGGAGCACTACGAGCAGTACTTC	CASSYSPEHYEQYF
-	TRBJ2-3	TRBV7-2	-	TGTGCCAGCCTAGTGGGAGACCATAGCACAGATACGCAGTATTTT	CASLVGDHSTDTQYF
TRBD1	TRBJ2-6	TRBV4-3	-	TGCGCCAGCAGCCAAGATTTGGGGACAGGGGTCTCTGGGGCCAACGTCCTGACTTTC	CASSQDLGTGVSGANVLTF
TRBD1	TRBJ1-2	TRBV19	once	TGTGCCAGTAGTATATCCTACAGGGGAGGGAATGGCTACACCTTC	CASSISYRGGNGYTF
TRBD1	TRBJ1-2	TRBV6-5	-	TGTGCCAGCAGTTACGTATCGCGGACAGGATATGGCTACACCTTC	CASSYVSRTGYGYTF
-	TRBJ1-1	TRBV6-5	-	TGTGCCACCTCACGCACGGGCACTGAAGCTTTCTTT	CATSRTGTEAFF
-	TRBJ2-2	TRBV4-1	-	TGCGCCAGCAGCCAAGGACGACATCACACCGGGGAGCTGTTTTTT	CASSQGRHHTGELFF
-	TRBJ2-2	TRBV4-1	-	TGCGCCAGCAGGGATGAACTTGATTACACCGGGGAGCTGTTTTTT	CASRDELDYTGELFF
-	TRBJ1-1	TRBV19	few	TGTGCCAGTAGTATATGGGGAGGGGTACCCGTCGGTAAAGCTTTCTTT	CASSIWGGVPVGKAFF
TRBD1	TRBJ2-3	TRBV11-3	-	TGTGCCAGCAGCTTAGGAGGGACAGGGTACCAGGTTACGCAGTATTTT	CASSLGGTGYQVTQYF
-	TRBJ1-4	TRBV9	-	TGTGCCAGCAGCATAACCGGACAGTCAAATAATGAAAAACTGTTTTTT	CASSITGQSNNEKLFF
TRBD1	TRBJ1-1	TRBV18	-	TGTGCCAGCTCGGACAGGGGAGATCCCAGGGGGGCTTTCTTT	CASSDRGDPRGAFF
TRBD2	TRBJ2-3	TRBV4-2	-	TGTGCCAGCAGCCAAGATTTGAGACGGGGGGATCGCACAGATACGCAGTATTTT	CASSQDLRRGDRTDTQYF
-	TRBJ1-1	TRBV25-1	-	TGTGCCAGCAGTGAACGGAGGAACACTGAAGCTTTCTTT	CASSERRNTEAFF
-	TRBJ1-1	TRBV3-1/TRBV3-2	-	TGTGCCAGCAGCCAAGGGAAGGCTGAAGCTTTCTTT	CASSQGKAEAFF
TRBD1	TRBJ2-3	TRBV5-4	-	TGTGCCAGCAGCCCGGCCGGACAGGGCACAGATACGCAGTATTTT	CASSPAGQGTDTQYF
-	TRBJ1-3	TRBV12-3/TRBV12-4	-	TGTGCCAGCAGTTTAGGAAGAAACACCATATATTTT	CASSLGRNTIYF
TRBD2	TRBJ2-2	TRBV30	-	TGTGCCTGGGAAAGGGGGCTAGCGGGGGCCGCCGGGGAGCTGTTTTTT	CAWERGLAGAAGELFF
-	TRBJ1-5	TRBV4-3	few	TGCGCCAGCAGCCAAGATGGGGCAGTCAATCAGCCCCAGCATTTT	CASSQDGAVNQPQHF
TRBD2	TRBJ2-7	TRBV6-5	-	TGTGCCAGCACCCCGGCTTCGGGGGGGATCTACGAGCAGTACTTC	CASTPASGGIYEQYF
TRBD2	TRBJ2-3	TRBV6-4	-	TGTGCCAGCAGTGACTCCAGCGGGGGGACAGATACGCAGTATTTT	CASSDSSGGTDTQYF
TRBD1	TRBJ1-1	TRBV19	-	TGTGCCAGTAGTGTTGACAGGGATCGCACTGAAGCTTTCTTT	CASSVDRDRTEAFF
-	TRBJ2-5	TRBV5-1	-	TGCGCCAGCATAGGCGGGGCAGGGATACGAGAGACCCAGTACTTC	CASIGGAGIRETQYF
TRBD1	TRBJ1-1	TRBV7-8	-	TGTGCCAGCAGCTTCGGACAGGGGGGGACTGAAGCTTTCTTT	CASSFGQGGTEAFF
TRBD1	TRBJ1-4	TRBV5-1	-	TGCGCCAGCAGCACGTCCGGGACAGGGGTCGAAAAACTGTTTTTT	CASSTSGTGVEKLFF
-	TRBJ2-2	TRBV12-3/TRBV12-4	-	TGTGCCAGCAGTAAGTGGACCGGGGAGCTGTTTTTT	CASSKWTGELFF